This T cell receptor beta chain was sequenced for a study of OX40 agonist ivuxolimab in advanced cancers. About the study: At doses from 0.01 to 10 mg/kg, patients were given intravenous ivuxolimab every 2 weeks.

The protocol was immunoSEQ multiplex PCR, while the TCRdb copy is restricted to in-frame clones and leaves out a portion. Found here are 60,000 to 95,000 clones, roughly 90% of them singletons; the top ten hold about 0.4%. The CDR3 spans 15 residues. The germline gives CDR1 KGHSH, CDR2 LQKENI. The V gene lost 2 bases and the J gene lost 5 bases, with 15 bases spanning the gap. The J gene is TRBJ2-5, the V gene TRBV18, with D perhaps being TRBD1 or TRBD2 (6 bases each). This sequence was found in an adult with an advanced solid tumor such as melanoma, head and neck, liver or kidney cancer. Material: CD4+ or CD8+ T cells sorted from blood, obtained in a trial of the OX40 agonist ivuxolimab. The CDR3 bases are TGTGCCAGCTCACCAGGCTGGGGGGCGTATGAGACCCAGTACTTC. Encoded protein: CASSPGWGAYETQYF.